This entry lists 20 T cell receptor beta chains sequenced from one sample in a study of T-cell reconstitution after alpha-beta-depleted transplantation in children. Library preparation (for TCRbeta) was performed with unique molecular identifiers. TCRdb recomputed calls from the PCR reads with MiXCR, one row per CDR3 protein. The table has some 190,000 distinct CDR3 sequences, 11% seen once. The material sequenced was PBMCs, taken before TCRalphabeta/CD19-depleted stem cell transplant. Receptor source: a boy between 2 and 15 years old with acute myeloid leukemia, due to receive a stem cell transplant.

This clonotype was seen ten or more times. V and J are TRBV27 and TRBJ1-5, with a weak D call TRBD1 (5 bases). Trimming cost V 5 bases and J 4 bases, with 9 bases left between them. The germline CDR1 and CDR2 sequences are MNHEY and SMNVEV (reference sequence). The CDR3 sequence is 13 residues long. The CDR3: CASSRGFNQPQHF. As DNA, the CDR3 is TGTGCCAGCAGTCGGGGGTTTAATCAGCCCCAGCATTTT.

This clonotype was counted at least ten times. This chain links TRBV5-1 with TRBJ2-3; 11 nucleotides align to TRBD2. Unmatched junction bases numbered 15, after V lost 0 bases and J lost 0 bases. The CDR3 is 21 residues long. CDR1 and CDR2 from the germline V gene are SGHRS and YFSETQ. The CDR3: CASSLASGLAGGPTSTDTQYF. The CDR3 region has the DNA TGCGCCAGCAGCTTGGCTTCTGGGCTAGCGGGGGGTCCAACTAGCACAGATACGCAGTATTTT.

The CDR3 coding sequence is TGCGCCAGCAGGTTAGACAGGGCGGCGGCTTTCTTT. Translation: CASRLDRAAAFF. The rearrangement links TRBV5-1 to TRBJ1-1; 7 bases match TRBD1. CDR1 and CDR2 from the germline V gene are SGHRS and YFSETQ. The trim removed 5 bases at V and 11 bases at J, leaving 9 bases unmatched. CDR3 length: 12 residues.

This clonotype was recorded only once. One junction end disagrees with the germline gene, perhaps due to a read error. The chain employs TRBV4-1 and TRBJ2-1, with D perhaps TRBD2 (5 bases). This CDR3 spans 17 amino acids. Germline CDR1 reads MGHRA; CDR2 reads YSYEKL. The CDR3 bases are TGCGCCAGCAGCAGGATTAGCGATCCGAGCTCCAACAATGAGCAGTTCTTT. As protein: CASSRISDPSSNNEQFF.

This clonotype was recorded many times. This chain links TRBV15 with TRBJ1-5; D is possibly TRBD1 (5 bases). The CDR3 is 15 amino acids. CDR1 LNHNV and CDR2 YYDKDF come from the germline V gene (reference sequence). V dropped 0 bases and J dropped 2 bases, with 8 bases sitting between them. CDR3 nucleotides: TGTGCCACCAGCAGAGAAGGGGCTGGCAATCAGCCCCAGCATTTT. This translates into CATSREGAGNQPQHF. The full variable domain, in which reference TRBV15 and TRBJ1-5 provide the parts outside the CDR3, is DAMVIQNPRYQVTQFGKPVTLSCSQTLNHNVMYWYQQKSSQAPKLLFHYYDKDFNNEADTPDNFQSRRPNTSFCFLDIRSPGLGDTAMYLCATSREGAGNQPQHFGDGTRLSIL.

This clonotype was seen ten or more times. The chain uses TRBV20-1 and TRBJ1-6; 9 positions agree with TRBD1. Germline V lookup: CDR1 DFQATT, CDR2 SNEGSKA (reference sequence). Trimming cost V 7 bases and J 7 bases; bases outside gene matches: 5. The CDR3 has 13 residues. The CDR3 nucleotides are TGCAGTGTTACGGACAGGGGAAATTCACCCCTCCACTTT. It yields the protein CSVTDRGNSPLHF.

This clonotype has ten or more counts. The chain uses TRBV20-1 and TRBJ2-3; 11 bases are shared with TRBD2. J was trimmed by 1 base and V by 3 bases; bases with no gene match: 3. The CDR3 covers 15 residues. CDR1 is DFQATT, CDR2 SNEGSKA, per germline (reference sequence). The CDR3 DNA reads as TGCAGTGCTAGGAGGGGACTAGCGGGCACAGATACGCAGTATTTT. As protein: CSARRGLAGTDTQYF.

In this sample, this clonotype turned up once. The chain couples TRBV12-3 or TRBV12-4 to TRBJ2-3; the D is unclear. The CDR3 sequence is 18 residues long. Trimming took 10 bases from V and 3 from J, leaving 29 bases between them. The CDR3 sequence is CAICSEWSLIEKTDTQYF. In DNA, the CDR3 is TGTGCCATCTGCTCGGAATGGAGCCTGATTGAGAAAACAGATACGCAGTATTTT.

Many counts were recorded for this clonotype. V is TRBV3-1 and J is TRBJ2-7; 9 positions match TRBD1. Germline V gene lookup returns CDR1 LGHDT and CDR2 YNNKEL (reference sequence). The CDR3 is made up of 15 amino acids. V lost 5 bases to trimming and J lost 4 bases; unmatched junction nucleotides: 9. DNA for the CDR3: TGTGCCAGCAGCACTACGGGACAGGGAACGTACGAGCAGTACTTC. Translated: CASSTTGQGTYEQYF.

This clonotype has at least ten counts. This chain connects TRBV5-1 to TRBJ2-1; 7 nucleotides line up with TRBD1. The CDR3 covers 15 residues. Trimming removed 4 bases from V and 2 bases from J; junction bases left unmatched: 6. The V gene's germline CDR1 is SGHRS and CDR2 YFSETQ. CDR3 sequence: CASSPRQGAYNEQFF. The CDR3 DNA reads TGCGCCAGCAGCCCTAGACAGGGAGCCTACAATGAGCAGTTCTTC.

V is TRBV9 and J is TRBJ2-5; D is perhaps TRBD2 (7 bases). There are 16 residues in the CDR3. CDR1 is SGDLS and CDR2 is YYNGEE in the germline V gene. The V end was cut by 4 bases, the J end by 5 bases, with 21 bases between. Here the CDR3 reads CASSPEGWGGLETQYF. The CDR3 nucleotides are TGTGCCAGCAGCCCGGAGGGCTGGGGGGGCCTGGAGACCCAGTACTTC.

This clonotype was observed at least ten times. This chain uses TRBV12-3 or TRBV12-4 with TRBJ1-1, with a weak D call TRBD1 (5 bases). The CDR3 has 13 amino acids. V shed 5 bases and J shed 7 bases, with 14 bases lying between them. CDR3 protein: CASSPLSGGEAFF. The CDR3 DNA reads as TGTGCCAGCAGTCCCCTCTCGGGGGGTGAAGCTTTCTTT.

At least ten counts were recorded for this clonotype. CDR3 coding DNA: TGCGCCAGCAGCCAGAGGACCGGCACCGGGGAGCTGTTTTTT. Residues: CASSQRTGTGELFF. The chain couples TRBV4-1 to TRBJ2-2; no reliable D call. Germline CDR1 MGHRA, CDR2 YSYEKL. The CDR3 totals 14 residues. V was clipped by 3 bases and J by 4 bases, with 9 bases between them.

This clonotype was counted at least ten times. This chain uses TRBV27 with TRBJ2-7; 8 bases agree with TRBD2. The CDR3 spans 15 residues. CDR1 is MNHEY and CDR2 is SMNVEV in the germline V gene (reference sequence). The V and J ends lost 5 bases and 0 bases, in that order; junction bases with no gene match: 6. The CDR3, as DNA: TGTGCCAGCAGTCCACTAGCGGCTAACTCCTACGAGCAGTACGTC. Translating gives CASSPLAANSYEQYV.

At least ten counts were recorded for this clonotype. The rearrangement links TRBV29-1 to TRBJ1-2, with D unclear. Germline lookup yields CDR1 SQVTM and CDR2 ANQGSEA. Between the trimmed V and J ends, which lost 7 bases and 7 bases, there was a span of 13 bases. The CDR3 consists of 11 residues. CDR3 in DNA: TGCAGCGACGCCACACCGGGTGGCTACACCTTC. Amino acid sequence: CSDATPGGYTF.

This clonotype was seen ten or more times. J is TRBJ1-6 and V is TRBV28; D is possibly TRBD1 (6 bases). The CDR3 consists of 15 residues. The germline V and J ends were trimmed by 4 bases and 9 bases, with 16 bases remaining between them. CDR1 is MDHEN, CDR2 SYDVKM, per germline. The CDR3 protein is CASSSPGTKGSPLHF. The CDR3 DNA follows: TGTGCCAGCAGTTCCCCGGGGACAAAGGGTTCACCCCTCCACTTT.

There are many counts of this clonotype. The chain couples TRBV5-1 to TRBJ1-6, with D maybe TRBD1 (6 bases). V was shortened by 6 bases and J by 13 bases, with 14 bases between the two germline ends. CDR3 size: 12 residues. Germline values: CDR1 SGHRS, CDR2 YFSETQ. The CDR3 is CASKGEATPLHF. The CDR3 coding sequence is TGCGCCAGCAAGGGGGAGGCCACCCCCCTCCACTTT. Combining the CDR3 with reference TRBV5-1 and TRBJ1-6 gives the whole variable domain KAGVTQTPRYLIKTRGQQVTLSCSPISGHRSVSWYQQTPGQGLQFLFEYFSETQRNKGNFPGRFSGRQFSNSRSEMNVSTLELGDSALYLCASKGEATPLHFGNGTRLTVT.

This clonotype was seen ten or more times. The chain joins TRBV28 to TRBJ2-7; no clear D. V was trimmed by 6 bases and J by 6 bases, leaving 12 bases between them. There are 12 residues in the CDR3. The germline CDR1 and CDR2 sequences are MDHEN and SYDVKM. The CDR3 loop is CASSKPRGEQYF. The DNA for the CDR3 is TGTGCCAGCAGCAAACCAAGAGGCGAGCAGTACTTC.

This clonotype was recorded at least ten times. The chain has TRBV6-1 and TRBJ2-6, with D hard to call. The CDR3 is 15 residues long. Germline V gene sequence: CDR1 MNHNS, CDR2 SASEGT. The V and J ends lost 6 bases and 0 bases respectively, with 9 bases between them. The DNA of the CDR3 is TGTGCCAGCAGACTCTCAACCTCTGGGGCCAACGTCCTGACTTTC. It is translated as CASRLSTSGANVLTF.

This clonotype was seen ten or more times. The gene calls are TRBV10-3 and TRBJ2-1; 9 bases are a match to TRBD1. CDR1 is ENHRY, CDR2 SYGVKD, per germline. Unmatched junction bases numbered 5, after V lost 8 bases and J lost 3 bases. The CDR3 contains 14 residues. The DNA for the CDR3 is TGTGCCATCGGGCAGGGACAGGGCTACAATGAGCAGTTCTTC. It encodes CAIGQGQGYNEQFF.